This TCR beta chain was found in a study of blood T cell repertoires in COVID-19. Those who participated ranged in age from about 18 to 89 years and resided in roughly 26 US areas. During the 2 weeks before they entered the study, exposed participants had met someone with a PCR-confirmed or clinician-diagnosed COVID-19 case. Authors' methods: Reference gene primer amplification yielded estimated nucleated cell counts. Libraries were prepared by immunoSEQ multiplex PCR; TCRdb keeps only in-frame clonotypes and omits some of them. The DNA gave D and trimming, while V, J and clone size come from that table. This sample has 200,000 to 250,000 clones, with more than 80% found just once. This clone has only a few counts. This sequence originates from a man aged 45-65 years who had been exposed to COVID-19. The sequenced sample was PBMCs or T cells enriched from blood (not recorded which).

CDR3 coding DNA: TGTGCCAGCAGCCCGCCGGACAGGGCAAGTAGCCAAGAGACCCAGTACTTC. Amino acids: CASSPPDRASSQETQYF. The chain links TRBV9 to TRBJ2-5, with 8 bases aligning to TRBD1. The CDR3 length is 17 residues. V lost 4 bases to trimming and J lost 1 base; unmatched junction nucleotides: 12. Germline V gene sequence: CDR1 SGDLS, CDR2 YYNGEE.